These 5 T cell receptor beta chains share one sample of origin, sequenced in a study of cytomegalovirus exposure and HLA in healthy donors. Use of 60 Vbeta and 13 Jbeta primers characterized the PCR. TCRdb keeps only in-frame clones here, not all; method: immunoSEQ multiplex PCR. The sample holds fewer than 130,000 clones, approximately 86% seen once. The sequenced sample was PBMCs. The receptors originated from a man between 40 and 49 years old in good health and CMV-seronegative.

The chain combines TRBV5-4 with TRBJ1-1, with D perhaps TRBD1 (6 bases). The germline gives CDR1 SGHNT, CDR2 YYREEE (reference sequence). The CDR3 sequence is 11 residues long. The V and J ends lost 10 bases and 3 bases respectively, with 10 bases between them. CDR3 protein: CAGHRDTEAFF. The CDR3 DNA sequence: TGTGCCGGCCACAGGGACACTGAAGCTTTCTTT.

This clone is a singleton in its sample. Other DNA sequences of this sample code for an identical CDR3. The chain recombines TRBV5-1 with TRBJ2-5, with 7 bases lining up with TRBD2. The CDR3 runs 14 residues. Germline V lookup: CDR1 SGHRS, CDR2 YFSETQ. The J segment lost 2 bases and the V segment lost 0 bases, leaving 1 base of the junction unmatched. CDR3 DNA: TGCGCCAGCAGCTTGGGGGGGGGACAAGAGACCCAGTACTTC. This sequence encodes CASSLGGGQETQYF.

The rearrangement uses TRBV28 and TRBJ1-4, with 7 bases fitting TRBD1. The germline V gene encodes CDR1 MDHEN and CDR2 SYDVKM. This CDR3 is built from 14 residues. Germline trimming cut 6 bases from V and 8 bases from J; bases unmatched to any gene: 9. The DNA for the CDR3 is TGTGCCAGCAGCCTTGACAGGGTACGGGAAAAACTGTTTTTT. Translation gives CASSLDRVREKLFF.

V gene TRBV6-1 combines with J gene TRBJ1-2, with D maybe TRBD1 (6 bases). V lost 6 bases to trimming and J lost 4 bases, with 12 bases between them. Germline assignment: CDR1 MNHNS and CDR2 SASEGT. The CDR3 spans 13 residues. CDR3 in amino acids: CASSRDIGYGYTF. CDR3 in DNA: TGTGCCAGCAGCCGGGACATAGGCTATGGCTACACCTTC.

V usage is TRBV5-1 and J usage is TRBJ1-6; 7 bases fit TRBD1. Germline values: CDR1 SGHRS, CDR2 YFSETQ. The CDR3 totals 15 residues. V lost 0 bases and J lost 8; bases outside the gene matches: 5. CDR3 coding DNA: TGCGCCAGCAGCTTGGAGACAGGGCAGGATTCACCCCTCCACTTT. Translated: CASSLETGQDSPLHF.